The T cell receptor beta chain described here comes from a study of blood T cell repertoires in COVID-19. About the research overall: There were acute and convalescent COVID-19 samples, and they came from the United States, Italy and Spain. The analysed material was cDNA or gDNA that came from T cells, B-cell-depleted T cells, or PBMCs.

Germline V gene data show CDR1 as LGHDT and CDR2 as YNNKEL (reference sequence). The CDR3 consists of 15 residues. After removal of 3 bases from V and 7 bases from J, the junction contained 8 bases not matched to a gene. In the authors' workflow: Scientists estimated how many nucleated cells there were by amplifying reference gene primers. Method: immunoSEQ multiplex PCR; TCRdb's copy keeps in-frame clones and lacks some. That table supplies the V and J calls and clone size; D and trimming were determined from the DNA. Among about 270,000 clones listed, 86% were seen once. The sample consisted of peripheral blood. The clonotype comes from a man aged 35 to 55 with active or convalescent COVID-19. The chain recombines TRBV3-1 (or the pseudogene TRBV3-2) with TRBJ1-4; TRBD1 matches 7 bases. The CDR3 reads CASSHLDRNPEKLFF. The CDR3 bases are TGTGCCAGCAGCCACCTGGACAGGAACCCTGAAAAACTGTTTTTT.